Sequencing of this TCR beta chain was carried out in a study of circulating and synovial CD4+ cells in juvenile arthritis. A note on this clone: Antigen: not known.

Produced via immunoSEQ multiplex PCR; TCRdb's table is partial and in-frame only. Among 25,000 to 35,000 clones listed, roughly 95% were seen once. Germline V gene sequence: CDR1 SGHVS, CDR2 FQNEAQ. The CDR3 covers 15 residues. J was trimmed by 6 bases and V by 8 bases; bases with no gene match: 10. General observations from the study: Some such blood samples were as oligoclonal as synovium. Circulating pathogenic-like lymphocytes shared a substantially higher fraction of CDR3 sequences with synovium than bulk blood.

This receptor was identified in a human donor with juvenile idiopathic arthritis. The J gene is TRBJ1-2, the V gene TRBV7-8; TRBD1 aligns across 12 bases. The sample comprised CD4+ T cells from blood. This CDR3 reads CASPPGTGGVDGYTF. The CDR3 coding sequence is TGTGCCAGCCCACCCGGGACAGGGGGCGTAGATGGCTACACCTTC.